This T cell receptor (beta chain) was captured in a study of T cells in Graves' hyperthyroidism and ophthalmopathy. Findings and caveats of the study: The model predicted ophthalmopathy a median around 6.5 months before onset. Stable hyperthyroidism was told apart from ophthalmopathy by a model built on 13 V-J features.

Diagnosis of hyperthyroidism was new in patients aged 18 to 65, and its duration was under 2 months. Patients showing uncontrolled infection, other autoimmune disease, pregnancy or lactation were ineligible. Germline V lookup: CDR1 SGHDN, CDR2 FVKESK. This CDR3 contains 15 residues. V lost 4 bases and J lost 2, with 12 bases in between. In the case of this clonotype: Its antigen is unknown.

TCR beta CDR3 regions were amplified from RNA transcripts. The TCR CDR3 was amplified in a first-round RT-PCR using the HTBI primer set. TCRdb itself ran the multiplex PCR reads through MiXCR, one entry per CDR3 protein. The data contain about 360,000 distinct CDR3 sequences, roughly 13% of them singletons. The sequence was obtained from a woman aged 18 to 35 with Graves' hyperthyroidism. The sample was blood. The chain joins TRBV14 to TRBJ1-5; D unresolved. The DNA of the CDR3 is TGTGCCAGCAGCCCCTCGGGTAGGGGCAATCAGCCCCAGCATTTT. Amino acid sequence: CASSPSGRGNQPQHF.